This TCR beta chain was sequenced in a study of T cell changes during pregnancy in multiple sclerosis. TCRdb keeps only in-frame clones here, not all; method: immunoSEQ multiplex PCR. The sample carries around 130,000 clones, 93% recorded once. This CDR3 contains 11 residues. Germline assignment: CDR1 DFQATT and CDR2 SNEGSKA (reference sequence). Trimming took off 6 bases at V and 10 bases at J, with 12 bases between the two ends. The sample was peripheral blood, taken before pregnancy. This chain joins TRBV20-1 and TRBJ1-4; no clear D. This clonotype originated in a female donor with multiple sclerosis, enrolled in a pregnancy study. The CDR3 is CSAQLRGKLFF. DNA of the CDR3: TGCAGTGCGCAATTACGGGGAAAACTGTTTTTT.